This entry describes one TCR beta chain. The PCR ran on 60 Vbeta and 13 Jbeta primers. TCRdb keeps only in-frame clones here, not all; method: immunoSEQ multiplex PCR. The sample consists of approximately 200,000 clones, 80% to 85% of them appearing once. This entry belongs to a study of cytomegalovirus exposure and HLA in healthy donors. The clonotype originates from a woman between 18 and 29 years old in good health and CMV-seropositive. The sample comprised PBMCs.

The CDR3 reads CASSPESSGNTIYF. The CDR3 DNA follows: TGTGCCAGCAGTCCCGAGAGCTCTGGAAACACCATATATTTT. V and J are TRBV6-1 and TRBJ1-3, with D uncertain. The germline CDR1 and CDR2 sequences are MNHNS and SASEGT. Trimming took 5 bases from V and 0 from J, leaving 8 bases between them. The CDR3 contains 14 residues.